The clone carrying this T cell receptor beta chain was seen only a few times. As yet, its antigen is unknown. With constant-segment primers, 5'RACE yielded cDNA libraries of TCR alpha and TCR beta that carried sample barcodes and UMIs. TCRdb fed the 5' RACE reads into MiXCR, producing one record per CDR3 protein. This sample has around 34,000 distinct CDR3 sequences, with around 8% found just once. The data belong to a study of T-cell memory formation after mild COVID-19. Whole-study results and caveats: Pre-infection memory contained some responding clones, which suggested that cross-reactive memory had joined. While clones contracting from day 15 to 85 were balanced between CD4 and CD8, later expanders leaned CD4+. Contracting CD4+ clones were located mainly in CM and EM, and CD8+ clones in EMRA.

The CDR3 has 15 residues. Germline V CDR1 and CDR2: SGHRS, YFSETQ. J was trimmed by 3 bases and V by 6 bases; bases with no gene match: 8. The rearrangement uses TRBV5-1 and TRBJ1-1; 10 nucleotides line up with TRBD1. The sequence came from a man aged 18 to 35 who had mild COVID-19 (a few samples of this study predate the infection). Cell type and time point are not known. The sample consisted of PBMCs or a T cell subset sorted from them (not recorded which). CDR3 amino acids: CASIGRTGGYTEAFF. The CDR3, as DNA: TGCGCCAGCATAGGAAGGACAGGGGGGTACACTGAAGCTTTCTTT.